The 8 T cell receptor beta chains given below trace back to one sample, sequenced in a study of technical replicates of blood from four donors. Clones were sequenced by immunoSEQ multiplex PCR, and TCRdb holds only the in-frame ones, with some missing. The table shows under 100,000 clones, with about 94% occurring only once. Sample: T cells isolated from PBMCs. All receptors derive from a human donor in good health.

A note on this clone: The junction does not match germline at one end; this may be a read error. The chain couples TRBV25-1 to TRBJ2-7; TRBD1 might be the D (5 bases). This CDR3 has 15 residues. The germline V gene has CDR1 MGHDK and CDR2 SYGVNS. The CDR3 region has the DNA TGTGCCAGCAGCGAATGGGGCATCCGCTCCTACGAGCAGTACTTC. Translation: CASSEWGIRSYEQYF.

This chain connects TRBV7-9 to TRBJ1-1, with 8 positions matching TRBD1. The CDR3 runs 14 residues. After removal of 5 bases from V and 1 base from J, the junction contained 3 bases not matched to a gene. Germline values: CDR1 SEHNR, CDR2 FQNEAQ (reference sequence). The CDR3 DNA reads as TGTGCCAGCAGCCGACAGGGGAAGAACACTGAAGCTTTCTTT. Encoded protein: CASSRQGKNTEAFF. Full variable domain (missing parts from reference TRBV7-9 and TRBJ1-1): DTGVSQNPRHKITKRGQNVTFRCDPISEHNRLYWYRQTLGQGPEFLTYFQNEAQLEKSRLLSDRFSAERPKGSFSTLEIQRTEQGDSAMYLCASSRQGKNTEAFFGQGTRLTVV.

The chain employs TRBV4-1 and TRBJ1-4, with 7 bases lining up with TRBD1. Per the germline V gene, CDR1 is MGHRA and CDR2 is YSYEKL. The length of the CDR3 is 15 residues. With V trimmed by 0 bases and J by 4 bases, 2 bases remained unmatched. In nucleotides, the CDR3 is TGCGCCAGCAGCCAAGAGACAGGGAATAATGAAAAACTGTTTTTT. This gives the protein CASSQETGNNEKLFF.

V gene TRBV12-5 combines with J gene TRBJ2-1; TRBD2 might be the D (6 bases). CDR1 LGHNT and CDR2 FRNRAP come from the germline V gene. The V gene lost 3 bases and the J gene lost 7 bases, with 16 bases spanning the gap. The CDR3 is 15 residues long. This CDR3 is CASGLGLKKGNEQFF. The CDR3 DNA follows: TGTGCTAGTGGTTTAGGACTAAAAAAGGGGAATGAGCAGTTCTTC. The full variable domain, completed using reference TRBV12-5 and TRBJ2-1, is DARVTQTPRHKVTEMGQEVTMRCQPILGHNTVFWYRQTMMQGLELLAYFRNRAPLDDSGMPKDRFSAEMPDATLATLKIQPSEPRDSAVYFCASGLGLKKGNEQFFGPGTRLTVL.

The CDR3 protein is CASSLIAGAVYGELFF. CDR3 nucleotide sequence: TGTGCCAGCAGTTTAATAGCGGGAGCAGTTTACGGGGAGCTGTTTTTT. The chain employs TRBV6-4 and TRBJ2-2, with 9 bases matching TRBD2. Per germline, CDR1 MRHNA and CDR2 SNTAGT. Trimming took 5 bases from V and 7 from J; bases not matched to a gene: 11. This CDR3 has 16 residues.

On this clone itself: Sequence at one end of the junction differs from germline and may be a read error. The CDR3 reads CASSPRTGDIQYF. CDR3 nucleotide sequence: TGTGCTAGCAGCCCTAGGACAGGGGACATTCAGTACTTC. The chain couples TRBV7-7 to TRBJ2-4; 9 bases are a match to TRBD1. CDR3 length equals 13 residues. Germline V gives CDR1 SSHAT, CDR2 FNYEAQ (reference sequence).

This rearrangement joins TRBV5-1 to TRBJ1-4; possible D gene TRBD1, 6 bases. Trimming took 4 bases from V and 1 from J, leaving 8 bases between them. The length of the CDR3 is 14 residues. The germline gives CDR1 SGHRS, CDR2 YFSETQ. The CDR3 loop reads CASSPQGTNEKLFF. DNA for the CDR3: TGCGCCAGCAGCCCACAGGGAACTAATGAAAAACTGTTTTTT.

The chain is built from TRBV7-3 and TRBJ1-1, with 7 bases aligning to TRBD1. Germline lookup yields CDR1 SGHTA and CDR2 FQGTGA. V lost 6 bases to trimming and J lost 1 base; unmatched junction nucleotides: 2. The CDR3 sequence is 13 residues long. The CDR3 here is CASSKGANTEAFF. DNA for the CDR3: TGTGCCAGCAGTAAGGGGGCGAACACTGAAGCTTTCTTT.